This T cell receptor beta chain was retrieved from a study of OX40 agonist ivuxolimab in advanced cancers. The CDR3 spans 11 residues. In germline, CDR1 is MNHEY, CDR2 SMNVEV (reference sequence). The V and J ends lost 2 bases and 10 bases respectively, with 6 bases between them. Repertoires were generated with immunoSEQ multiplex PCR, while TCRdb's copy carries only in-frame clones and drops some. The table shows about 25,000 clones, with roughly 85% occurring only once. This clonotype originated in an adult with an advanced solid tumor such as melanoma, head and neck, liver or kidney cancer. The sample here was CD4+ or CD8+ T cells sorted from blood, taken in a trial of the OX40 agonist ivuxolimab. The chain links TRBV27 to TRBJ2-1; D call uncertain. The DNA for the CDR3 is TGTGCCAGCAGTTTAGGGGTGGAGCAGTTCTTC. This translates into CASSLGVEQFF.